The T cell receptor (beta chain) under discussion was sequenced for a study of CD8 T cells in Susac syndrome. cDNA came from around 0.5 to 1 ug RNA primed by random hexamers. TCRdb ran MiXCR on the immunoSEQ multiplex PCR reads and lists one entry per CDR3 protein. In the table there are fewer than 200,000 distinct CDR3 sequences, approximately 95% of which are singletons. The CDR3 has 15 amino acids. With 2 bases clipped from V and 2 bases from J, the junction kept 2 bases outside the gene matches. Germline V gene data show CDR1 as MNHNY and CDR2 as SVGAGI (reference sequence). Controls were age- and sex-matched healthy donors. Isolation of CD8+ and CD4+ T cells was performed negatively, whereas enrichment of TEMRA cells was done by FACS.

This clonotype originated in a human donor in good health. The source material was CD4+ T cells from PBMCs. This chain connects TRBV6-6 to TRBJ2-3; 9 nucleotides match TRBD1. This CDR3 reads CASSYGTGTTDTQYF. The DNA of the CDR3 is TGTGCCAGCAGTTACGGGACAGGGACCACAGATACGCAGTATTTT.